Listed below are T cell receptor beta chains from one sample, sequenced in a study of blood T cell repertoires in COVID-19. Clones were read by immunoSEQ multiplex PCR, and TCRdb kept only the in-frame ones, dropping some. The sample has approximately 300,000 clones; about four fifths are singletons. Sequenced input: peripheral blood. Receptor source: a person aged 65-85 years with COVID-19, enrolled during active disease. CDR3s include the opening cysteine and the closing phenylalanine or tryptophan. Each record gives: clone size, J gene, D gene, V gene, CDR3 DNA, CDR3 protein. A D gene is named only where the DNA matches it firmly. The size field is filled for only some rows; it gives once, few, many or a size class.

clone_size: NA
j_call: TRBJ2-1
d_call: NA
v_call: TRBV9
cdr3_nt: TGTGCCAGCAGCGTAAGAGGTGCGAATGAGCAGTTCTTC
cdr3_aa: CASSVRGANEQFF

clone_size: NA
j_call: TRBJ2-7
d_call: NA
v_call: TRBV4-3
cdr3_nt: TGCGCCAGCAGCCAAGTGGGCGACAGCTCCTACGAGCAGTACTTC
cdr3_aa: CASSQVGDSSYEQYF

clone_size: NA
j_call: TRBJ1-4
d_call: NA
v_call: TRBV5-1
cdr3_nt: TGCGCCAGCAGCTTGGTACAGGGTCATGAAAAACTGTTTTTT
cdr3_aa: CASSLVQGHEKLFF

clone_size: NA
j_call: TRBJ2-2
d_call: TRBD1
v_call: TRBV24-1
cdr3_nt: TGTGCCACCAGTATACAGGGGGCGAACACCGGGGAGCTGTTTTTT
cdr3_aa: CATSIQGANTGELFF

clone_size: once
j_call: TRBJ1-1
d_call: NA
v_call: TRBV28
cdr3_nt: TGTGCCAGCAGGACGGGAGACTTGAACACTGAAGCTTTCTTT
cdr3_aa: CASRTGDLNTEAFF

clone_size: NA
j_call: TRBJ1-1
d_call: NA
v_call: TRBV19
cdr3_nt: TGTGCCAGTAGAGCCAGGGTGGGCACTGAAGCTTTCTTT
cdr3_aa: CASRARVGTEAFF

clone_size: NA
j_call: TRBJ2-2
d_call: TRBD2
v_call: TRBV7-3
cdr3_nt: TGTGCCAGCAGCCTGCGGACTAGCGGGAAAAACACCGGGGAGCTGTTTTTT
cdr3_aa: CASSLRTSGKNTGELFF

clone_size: NA
j_call: TRBJ2-5
d_call: TRBD2
v_call: TRBV7-9
cdr3_nt: TGTGCCAGCCAACGGGGGGAGGAGACCCAGTACTTC
cdr3_aa: CASQRGEETQYF

clone_size: NA
j_call: TRBJ1-2
d_call: NA
v_call: TRBV2
cdr3_nt: TGTGCCAGCAGCTCCACAGGGTATAGCGGCTACACCTTC
cdr3_aa: CASSSTGYSGYTF

clone_size: NA
j_call: TRBJ2-5
d_call: NA
v_call: TRBV5-4
cdr3_nt: TGTGCCAGCAGCTTTATTGTGGAGGAGACCCAGTACTTC
cdr3_aa: CASSFIVEETQYF

clone_size: once
j_call: TRBJ2-5
d_call: NA
v_call: TRBV4-2
cdr3_nt: TGTGCCAGCAGCCTTCCTGGAGGTCAAGAGACCCAGTACTTC
cdr3_aa: CASSLPGGQETQYF

clone_size: many
j_call: TRBJ2-7
d_call: NA
v_call: TRBV2
cdr3_nt: TGTGCCAGCAACGAGGGGGAGGAGCAGTACTTC
cdr3_aa: CASNEGEEQYF

clone_size: NA
j_call: TRBJ2-7
d_call: TRBD1
v_call: TRBV4-2
cdr3_nt: TGTGCCAGCAGCCGGATACAGGGGGACGAGCAGTACTTC
cdr3_aa: CASSRIQGDEQYF

clone_size: NA
j_call: TRBJ1-5
d_call: NA
v_call: TRBV5-8
cdr3_nt: TGTGCCAGCAGCTCGGGACTGCAAGGAAATCAGCCCCAGCATTTT
cdr3_aa: CASSSGLQGNQPQHF

clone_size: NA
j_call: TRBJ1-2
d_call: NA
v_call: TRBV28
cdr3_nt: TGTGCCAGCAGTTTATCCCCAGCGAGCTATGGCTACACCTTC
cdr3_aa: CASSLSPASYGYTF

clone_size: NA
j_call: TRBJ1-1
d_call: TRBD1
v_call: TRBV5-1
cdr3_nt: TGCGCCAGCAGCCGGACAGGGGGCAAAAATGAAGCTTTCTTT
cdr3_aa: CASSRTGGKNEAFF

clone_size: NA
j_call: TRBJ2-3
d_call: NA
v_call: TRBV12-3/TRBV12-4
cdr3_nt: TGTGCCAGCACCCTATACACAGATACGCAGTATTTT
cdr3_aa: CASTLYTDTQYF

clone_size: NA
j_call: TRBJ1-5
d_call: NA
v_call: TRBV6-2/TRBV6-3
cdr3_nt: TGTGCCAGCAGTTACCCTCCTAATCAGCCCCAGCATTTT
cdr3_aa: CASSYPPNQPQHF

clone_size: once
j_call: TRBJ1-2
d_call: NA
v_call: TRBV7-2
cdr3_nt: TGTGCCAGCAGCTTAGATAACAGGAAGAAGAAGGATGGCTACACCTTC
cdr3_aa: CASSLDNRKKKDGYTF

clone_size: NA
j_call: TRBJ1-3
d_call: TRBD1
v_call: TRBV28
cdr3_nt: TGTGCCAGCACCCCCTTGACCCCAGGGGGCGCCTCTGGAAACACCATATATTTT
cdr3_aa: CASTPLTPGGASGNTIYF

clone_size: NA
j_call: TRBJ1-6
d_call: NA
v_call: TRBV5-6
cdr3_nt: TGTGCCAGCAGCCCCAGACAGGAGACCTCCTATAATTCACCCCTCCACTTT
cdr3_aa: CASSPRQETSYNSPLHF

clone_size: once
j_call: TRBJ2-3
d_call: TRBD1
v_call: TRBV12-3/TRBV12-4
cdr3_nt: TGTGCCAGCCGGGACAGGGGTCCCGATACGCAGTATTTT
cdr3_aa: CASRDRGPDTQYF

clone_size: NA
j_call: TRBJ1-3
d_call: NA
v_call: TRBV19
cdr3_nt: TGTGCCAGCTCTAAGGGGGCTGGAAACACCATATATTTT
cdr3_aa: CASSKGAGNTIYF

clone_size: NA
j_call: TRBJ1-3
d_call: TRBD1
v_call: TRBV6-2/TRBV6-3
cdr3_nt: TGTGCCAGCAGTCGAGGGACAGACTCTGGAAACACCATATATTTT
cdr3_aa: CASSRGTDSGNTIYF

clone_size: NA
j_call: TRBJ1-1
d_call: NA
v_call: TRBV6-2/TRBV6-3
cdr3_nt: TGTGCCAGCAGTTACTATCAAAACACTGAAGCTTTCTTT
cdr3_aa: CASSYYQNTEAFF

clone_size: once
j_call: TRBJ1-5
d_call: NA
v_call: TRBV5-1
cdr3_nt: TGCGCCAGCAGCTTGGGTGGGGGCGCGAATCAGCCCCAGCATTTT
cdr3_aa: CASSLGGGANQPQHF

clone_size: NA
j_call: TRBJ2-3
d_call: TRBD2
v_call: TRBV4-2
cdr3_nt: TGTGCCAGCAGCCCCGGACTAGCGTCGAGCACAGATACGCAGTATTTT
cdr3_aa: CASSPGLASSTDTQYF

clone_size: NA
j_call: TRBJ2-1
d_call: NA
v_call: TRBV28
cdr3_nt: TGTGCCAGCAGTCCCAGGCAGGGGGAGGACAATGAGCAGTTCTTC
cdr3_aa: CASSPRQGEDNEQFF

clone_size: NA
j_call: TRBJ2-7
d_call: NA
v_call: TRBV28
cdr3_nt: TGTGCCAGCAGTGCTACCAGGGGAACCTACGAGCAGTACTTC
cdr3_aa: CASSATRGTYEQYF

clone_size: NA
j_call: TRBJ2-3
d_call: TRBD2
v_call: TRBV5-1
cdr3_nt: TGCGCCAGCAGCCGGACTAGATCGCTGACAGATACGCAGTATTTT
cdr3_aa: CASSRTRSLTDTQYF

clone_size: NA
j_call: TRBJ2-7
d_call: TRBD2
v_call: TRBV4-3
cdr3_nt: TGCGCCAGCAGCCAAGATAACCCTAGCGGGATCTACGAGCAGTACTTC
cdr3_aa: CASSQDNPSGIYEQYF

clone_size: NA
j_call: TRBJ1-1
d_call: TRBD1
v_call: TRBV6-5
cdr3_nt: TGTGCCAGCAGCCCGCAGGGGGCCCTGAACACTGAAGCTTTCTTT
cdr3_aa: CASSPQGALNTEAFF

clone_size: NA
j_call: TRBJ2-2
d_call: TRBD1
v_call: TRBV10-3
cdr3_nt: TGTGCCATCAGTGTAGGGACAGGGATCACCGGGGAGCTGTTTTTT
cdr3_aa: CAISVGTGITGELFF

clone_size: NA
j_call: TRBJ2-1
d_call: TRBD2
v_call: TRBV14
cdr3_nt: TGTGCCAGCAGCCAAGAGGAATACAGCGGGGAGTACAATGAGCAGTTCTTC
cdr3_aa: CASSQEEYSGEYNEQFF

clone_size: NA
j_call: TRBJ1-2
d_call: NA
v_call: TRBV29-1
cdr3_nt: TGCAGCGTGCTCCGGGATTTCGCCGATGGCTACACCTTC
cdr3_aa: CSVLRDFADGYTF

clone_size: NA
j_call: TRBJ1-5
d_call: NA
v_call: TRBV6-2/TRBV6-3
cdr3_nt: TGTGCCAGCAGTTACTCCTTAAATCAGCCCCAGCATTTT
cdr3_aa: CASSYSLNQPQHF

clone_size: NA
j_call: TRBJ1-1
d_call: TRBD1
v_call: TRBV5-1
cdr3_nt: TGCGCCAGCAGCTTGGCCGGGACAGGGGGCTTCGTGTCGGCTGAAGCTTTCTTT
cdr3_aa: CASSLAGTGGFVSAEAFF

clone_size: NA
j_call: TRBJ2-2
d_call: NA
v_call: TRBV18
cdr3_nt: TGTGCCAGCTCACGTACCGACAGAAAAAACACCGGGGAGCTGTTTTTT
cdr3_aa: CASSRTDRKNTGELFF

clone_size: NA
j_call: TRBJ2-3
d_call: NA
v_call: TRBV19
cdr3_nt: TGTGCCAGTAGAGGAGCGGGTACAGATACGCAGTATTTT
cdr3_aa: CASRGAGTDTQYF

clone_size: NA
j_call: TRBJ1-2
d_call: TRBD1
v_call: TRBV7-3
cdr3_nt: TGTGCCAGCAGCCCGACAGGGGGTGATAACTATGGCTACACCTTC
cdr3_aa: CASSPTGGDNYGYTF

clone_size: few
j_call: TRBJ2-7
d_call: TRBD2
v_call: TRBV6-6
cdr3_nt: TGTGCCAGCAGTCGACCGCCTGGGAGCGGGAGTAGAAAGGAGCAGTACTTC
cdr3_aa: CASSRPPGSGSRKEQYF

clone_size: few
j_call: TRBJ2-2
d_call: NA
v_call: TRBV21-1
cdr3_nt: TGTGCCAGCAGCAAGGAGAGGGACACAACGACGGGGACCGGGGAGCTGTTTTTT
cdr3_aa: CASSKERDTTTGTGELFF

clone_size: NA
j_call: TRBJ2-3
d_call: TRBD2
v_call: TRBV29-1
cdr3_nt: TGCAGCGTTGACACTAGCGGGAGTGAGTCAGATACGCAGTATTTT
cdr3_aa: CSVDTSGSESDTQYF

clone_size: NA
j_call: TRBJ2-2
d_call: TRBD1
v_call: TRBV2
cdr3_nt: TGTGCCAGCAGGGGAAACAGGGGTCCGGCCGGGGAGCTGTTTTTT
cdr3_aa: CASRGNRGPAGELFF

clone_size: once
j_call: TRBJ2-1
d_call: NA
v_call: TRBV5-6
cdr3_nt: TGTGCCAGCAGCTATAGCAATGAGCAGTTCTTC
cdr3_aa: CASSYSNEQFF

clone_size: NA
j_call: TRBJ2-7
d_call: NA
v_call: TRBV6-5
cdr3_nt: TGTGCCAGCACCAAGGGAGACCGGGCCTACGAGCAGTACTTC
cdr3_aa: CASTKGDRAYEQYF

clone_size: NA
j_call: TRBJ2-7
d_call: NA
v_call: TRBV29-1
cdr3_nt: TGCAGCGTAGCGTTAAGGAGCTCCTACGAGCAGTACTTC
cdr3_aa: CSVALRSSYEQYF

clone_size: NA
j_call: TRBJ1-2
d_call: NA
v_call: TRBV7-3
cdr3_nt: TGTGCCAGCAGCCCGGGAGCAGGGTGGGATTATGGCTACACCTTC
cdr3_aa: CASSPGAGWDYGYTF

clone_size: once
j_call: TRBJ1-1
d_call: NA
v_call: TRBV2
cdr3_nt: TGTGCCAGCAGAGAACAGATCAGCACTGAAGCTTTCTTT
cdr3_aa: CASREQISTEAFF

clone_size: NA
j_call: TRBJ2-7
d_call: NA
v_call: TRBV5-4
cdr3_nt: TGTGCCACGGGGGACCTCTACGAGCAGTACTTC
cdr3_aa: CATGDLYEQYF

clone_size: NA
j_call: TRBJ2-1
d_call: TRBD1
v_call: TRBV7-2
cdr3_nt: TGTGCCAGCAGCTCAGCCCCCGGACAGGGGACCTACAATGAGCAGTTCTTC
cdr3_aa: CASSSAPGQGTYNEQFF

clone_size: NA
j_call: TRBJ1-5
d_call: NA
v_call: TRBV21-1
cdr3_nt: TGTGCCAGCAGCCCCATGGGCGCAGGGTTCCATCAGCCCCAGCATTTT
cdr3_aa: CASSPMGAGFHQPQHF

clone_size: NA
j_call: TRBJ2-2
d_call: TRBD2
v_call: TRBV24-1
cdr3_nt: TGTGCCACCAGTGATTTGTCGGCTAGCGGGAGGGCCACCGGGGAGCTGTTTTTT
cdr3_aa: CATSDLSASGRATGELFF

clone_size: NA
j_call: TRBJ2-4
d_call: NA
v_call: TRBV28
cdr3_nt: TGTGCCACTGGGGGCGGTCAAAGAGGCATTCAGTACTTC
cdr3_aa: CATGGGQRGIQYF

clone_size: NA
j_call: TRBJ2-5
d_call: TRBD2
v_call: TRBV5-6
cdr3_nt: TGTGCCAGCAGCAGCTTTTGGATCGGGCGGGGGGGCCTCGAGACCCAGTACTTC
cdr3_aa: CASSSFWIGRGGLETQYF